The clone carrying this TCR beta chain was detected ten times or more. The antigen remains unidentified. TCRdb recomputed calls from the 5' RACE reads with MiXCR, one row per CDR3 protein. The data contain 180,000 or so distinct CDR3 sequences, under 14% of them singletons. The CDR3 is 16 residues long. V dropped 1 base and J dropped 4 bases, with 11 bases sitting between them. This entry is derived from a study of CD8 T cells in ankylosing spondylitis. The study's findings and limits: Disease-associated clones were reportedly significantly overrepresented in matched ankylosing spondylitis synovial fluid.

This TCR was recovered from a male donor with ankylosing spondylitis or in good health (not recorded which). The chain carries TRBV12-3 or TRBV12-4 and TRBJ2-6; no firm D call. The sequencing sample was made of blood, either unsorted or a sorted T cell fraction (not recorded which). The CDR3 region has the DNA TGTGCCAGCAGTTTAGATTCGGCTATCGGGGCCAACGTCCTGACTTTC. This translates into CASSLDSAIGANVLTF.